The 28 T cell receptor beta chains given below trace back to one sample, sequenced in a study of cytomegalovirus exposure and HLA in healthy donors. Use of 60 Vbeta and 13 Jbeta primers characterized the PCR. The protocol was immunoSEQ multiplex PCR, while the TCRdb copy is restricted to in-frame clones and leaves out a portion. Of approximately 180,000 clones in the sample, roughly 81% were seen once. The source material was PBMCs. All receptors derive from a young woman in good health and CMV-seropositive.

This chain uses TRBV9 with TRBJ2-7; 9 bases fit TRBD1. The V gene end was trimmed by 2 bases and the J gene end by 8 bases; junction bases not matched to a gene: 17. The CDR3 length is 17 residues. The germline V gene has CDR1 SGDLS and CDR2 YYNGEE. CDR3 in DNA: TGTGCCAGCAGCGTTGCCCCACCGGGACAGGGTGAACCAAAGCAGTACTTC. This sequence encodes CASSVAPPGQGEPKQYF. The whole variable domain, filled in from reference TRBV9 and TRBJ2-7, reads DSGVTQTPKHLITATGQRVTLRCSPRSGDLSVYWYQQSLDQGLQFLIQYYNGEERAKGNILERFSAQQFPDLHSELNLSSLELGDSALYFCASSVAPPGQGEPKQYFGPGTRLTVT.

This sequence joins TRBV6-5 and TRBJ1-1; D is undetermined. Trimming took off 4 bases at V and 1 base at J, with 7 bases between the two ends. CDR1 and CDR2 (germline): MNHEY, SVGAGI. This CDR3 comprises 13 residues. DNA of the CDR3: TGTGCCAGCAGTTTAAGGAGGAACACTGAAGCTTTCTTT. It is translated as CASSLRRNTEAFF.

CDR3 region: CASSPRGREAQTGELFF. CDR3 nucleotides: TGTGCCAGCAGCCCTCGGGGGAGGGAGGCCCAGACCGGGGAGCTGTTTTTT. This sequence joins TRBV9 and TRBJ2-2; 7 nucleotides line up with TRBD2. The ends lost 4 bases at V and 5 bases at J; junction bases unmatched: 14. The CDR3 has 17 residues. In germline, CDR1 is SGDLS, CDR2 YYNGEE.

The V and J genes are TRBV6-5 and TRBJ2-5, with D possibly being TRBD1 (6 bases). V was trimmed by 2 bases and J by 2 bases, leaving 12 bases between them. Germline loops: CDR1 MNHEY, CDR2 SVGAGI. The CDR3 loop spans 15 amino acids. The CDR3 protein is CASSYLGAGQETQYF. The CDR3 coding sequence is TGTGCCAGCAGTTACCTGGGGGCCGGACAAGAGACCCAGTACTTC.

The J gene is TRBJ1-3, the V gene TRBV28, with 7 bases fitting TRBD1. Unmatched junction bases numbered 0, after V lost 5 bases and J lost 2 bases. The CDR3 is 13 amino acids. Per the germline V gene, CDR1 is MDHEN and CDR2 is SYDVKM. The CDR3, as DNA: TGTGCCAGCAGTGGGACAGCTGGAAACACCATATATTTT. It encodes CASSGTAGNTIYF.

V and J are TRBV15 and TRBJ1-3, with D possibly matching TRBD1 (6 bases). CDR1 and CDR2 from the germline V gene are LNHNV and YYDKDF (reference sequence). V was shortened by 0 bases and J by 7 bases, with 19 bases between the two germline ends. This CDR3 is built from 17 residues. The CDR3 nucleotides are TGTGCCACCAGCAGAGAGGCACCCCAGGGGACCGGGAACACCATATATTTT. This gives the protein CATSREAPQGTGNTIYF.

V and J are TRBV5-1 and TRBJ2-3; 10 nucleotides line up with TRBD1. The ends lost 7 bases at V and 0 bases at J; junction bases unmatched: 11. CDR3 length equals 17 residues. In germline, CDR1 is SGHRS, CDR2 YFSETQ. In DNA, the CDR3 is TGCGCCAGCGCCTCCGGGACAGGGGTTTATAGCACAGATACGCAGTATTTT. Amino acids: CASASGTGVYSTDTQYF.

This clone has only a few counts. This rearrangement joins TRBV5-6 to TRBJ2-6, with D perhaps TRBD2 (7 bases). Germline V gives CDR1 SGHDT, CDR2 YYEEEE. V gave up 4 bases and J gave up 0 bases, with 20 bases separating them. This CDR3 is 19 amino acids long. In nucleotides, the CDR3 is TGTGCCAGCAGCCGACGTGGGGGGGCTAAATACTCTGGGGCCAACGTCCTGACTTTC. Its protein product is CASSRRGGAKYSGANVLTF.

The chain carries TRBV7-6 and TRBJ2-2; 12 bases are a match to TRBD2. This CDR3 is built from 17 residues. Per the germline V gene, CDR1 is SGHVS and CDR2 is FNYEAQ. J was trimmed by 6 bases and V by 5 bases; bases with no gene match: 10. The CDR3 region has the DNA TGTGCCAGCAGCCGCCAAGGAGGACTAGCGGGGCCCGGGGAGCTGTTTTTT. Encoded protein: CASSRQGGLAGPGELFF.

The V call is TRBV30, the J call TRBJ2-7; D may be TRBD1 (6 bases). V shed 5 bases and J shed 4 bases, with 24 bases lying between them. The CDR3 sequence is 16 residues long. Looked up from germline, CDR1 is GTSNPN and CDR2 is SVGIG (reference sequence). CDR3 in amino acids: CAWGHLRDKPHYEQYF. CDR3 coding DNA: TGTGCCTGGGGCCATCTCCGGGACAAACCCCATTACGAGCAGTACTTC.

V and J are TRBV7-2 and TRBJ2-6; 7 bases fit TRBD1. The CDR3 is 22 amino acids. The V gene's germline CDR1 is SGHTA and CDR2 FQGNSA. V lost 0 bases, J lost 6 bases, and 23 bases stayed unmatched. The CDR3 region has the DNA TGTGCCAGCAGCTTAGCGCTAGTATTCGGGACAGAATTTTCTCTGGTGGCCAACGTCCTGACTTTC. Residues: CASSLALVFGTEFSLVANVLTF.

The genes are TRBV19 and TRBJ1-1; D might be TRBD1 (6 bases). Germline loops: CDR1 LNHDA, CDR2 SQIVND (reference sequence). This CDR3 is 14 amino acids long. Trimming stripped 3 bases from V and 4 bases from J, with 12 bases between. CDR3 coding DNA: TGTGCCAGTAGTATCGGGGGGCGGATCACTGAAGCTTTCTTT. Translated: CASSIGGRITEAFF.

The chain employs TRBV7-6 and TRBJ2-5; 8 nucleotides align to TRBD1. The CDR3 consists of 15 residues. CDR1 and CDR2 (germline): SGHVS, FNYEAQ. V dropped 4 bases and J dropped 4; count of bases not matched to a gene: 8. CDR3 protein: CASSSDRGSGETQYF. CDR3 in DNA: TGTGCCAGCAGCTCCGACAGGGGTAGCGGAGAGACCCAGTACTTC.

The V call is TRBV13, the J call TRBJ2-1; D uncertain. CDR1 is PRHDT and CDR2 is FYEKMQ in the germline V gene (reference sequence). V gave up 2 bases and J gave up 4 bases, with 6 bases separating them. This CDR3 is built from 13 residues. The DNA of the CDR3 is TGTGCCAGCAGCTTAAACTCTTACAATGAGCAGTTCTTC. The encoded protein is CASSLNSYNEQFF.

The chain has TRBV11-1 and TRBJ1-2; no definite D call. Germline assignment: CDR1 SGHAT and CDR2 FQDESV (reference sequence). Trimming left V 1 base short and J 4 bases short, with 7 bases between. This CDR3 comprises 13 residues. The CDR3 region has the DNA TGTGCCAGCAGCTTAGGGTCCAGCTATGGCTACACCTTC. Translation: CASSLGSSYGYTF.

The chain recombines TRBV2 with TRBJ1-5, with 10 bases fitting TRBD1. With 6 bases clipped from V and 7 bases from J, the junction kept 9 bases outside the gene matches. Germline V gene sequence: CDR1 SNHLY, CDR2 FYNNEI. The CDR3 length is 15 residues. In DNA, the CDR3 is TGTGCCAGCAGGAAGACAGGGGGCAGAGGGCAGCCCCAGCATTTT. This encodes CASRKTGGRGQPQHF.

As concerns this clone: One end of the junction does not line up with germline, which may come from a read error. The chain carries TRBV7-7 and TRBJ2-5, with 11 bases that match TRBD2. CDR1 is SSHAT, CDR2 FNYEAQ, per germline (reference sequence). The CDR3 runs to 16 residues. This CDR3 reads CASSYRASGGPGTQYF. The CDR3 coding sequence is TGTGCTAGCAGCTACCGGGCTAGCGGGGGGCCGGGGACCCAGTACTTC. Full variable domain (missing parts from reference TRBV7-7 and TRBJ2-5): GAGVSQSPRYKVTKRGQDVTLRCDPISSHATLYWYQQALGQGPEFLTYFNYEAQPDKSGLPSDRFSAERPEGSISTLTIQRTEQRDSAMYRCASSYRASGGPGTQYFGPGTRLLVL.

In this sample, this clone turned up once. The chain is built from TRBV10-3 and TRBJ1-2, with 7 bases lining up with TRBD1. Trimming took 7 bases from V and 8 from J; bases not matched to a gene: 7. This CDR3 comprises 12 residues. CDR1 is ENHRY, CDR2 SYGVKD, per germline. As DNA, the CDR3 is TGTGCCATCAAGCAGGGGGATGAGGGCTACACCTTC. Translation: CAIKQGDEGYTF.

The chain combines TRBV28 with TRBJ2-5; 8 bases fit TRBD1. Germline V CDR1 and CDR2: MDHEN, SYDVKM. J lost 6 bases, V lost 6 bases, and 15 bases had no gene match. CDR3 length equals 16 residues. For the CDR3, the DNA is TGTGCCAGCAGCGAGGCTGGACAGGGATTCAGTAAGACCCAGTACTTC. It encodes CASSEAGQGFSKTQYF. Based on the CDR3 plus reference TRBV28 and TRBJ2-5, the full variable domain is DVKVTQSSRYLVKRTGEKVFLECVQDMDHENMFWYRQDPGLGLRLIYFSYDVKMKEKGDIPEGYSVSREKKERFSLILESASTNQTSMYLCASSEAGQGFSKTQYFGPGTRLLVL.

The chain employs TRBV13 and TRBJ2-7; D unresolved. V was trimmed by 4 bases and J by 1 base, leaving 2 bases between them. The CDR3 totals 11 residues. Germline CDR1 PRHDT, CDR2 FYEKMQ (reference sequence). The CDR3 reads CASSSSYEQYF. As DNA, the CDR3 is TGTGCCAGCAGCTCGTCCTACGAGCAGTACTTC. Using reference TRBV13 and TRBJ2-7 for the parts outside the CDR3, the full variable domain is AAGVIQSPRHLIKEKRETATLKCYPIPRHDTVYWYQQGPGQDPQFLISFYEKMQSDKGSIPDRFSAQQFSDYHSELNMSSLELGDSALYFCASSSSYEQYFGPGTRLTVT.

The chain carries TRBV7-2 and TRBJ2-1; TRBD2 is a possible D gene (7 bases). V lost 1 base to trimming and J lost 10 bases, with 20 bases between them. The CDR3 consists of 16 residues. Germline CDR1 is SGHTA and CDR2 is FQGNSA. CDR3 sequence reads: CASSLDGGLVSEEQFF. The CDR3 coding sequence is TGTGCCAGCAGCTTAGACGGGGGGCTAGTTTCGGAAGAGCAGTTCTTC.

The chain joins TRBV7-8 to TRBJ1-2; TRBD1 might be the D (6 bases). The CDR3 is 15 residues long. Germline-derived CDR1 and CDR2 are SGHVS and FQNEAQ. V was trimmed by 1 base and J by 6 bases, leaving 15 bases between them. The DNA for the CDR3 is TGTGCCAGCAGCTTAGATCCCGGGACAACGAATGGCTACACCTTC. This codes for CASSLDPGTTNGYTF. The full variable domain, its missing parts supplied by reference TRBV7-8 and TRBJ1-2, is GAGVSQSPRYKVAKRGQDVALRCDPISGHVSLFWYQQALGQGPEFLTYFQNEAQLDKSGLPSDRFFAERPEGSVSTLKIQRTQQEDSAVYLCASSLDPGTTNGYTFGSGTRLTVV.

The J gene is TRBJ2-7, the V gene TRBV12-2; the table gives TRBD2 as D, unverified against the DNA. TRBV12-2 corresponds to a pseudogene. The CDR3 sequence is 14 residues long. CDR3 loop: CASRQAGGPGEQYF. DNA for the CDR3: TGTGCAAGTCGACAAGCGGGGGGGCCGGGGGAGCAGTACTTC.

V usage is TRBV5-1 and J usage is TRBJ1-1, with D unclear. Per germline, CDR1 SGHRS and CDR2 YFSETQ. CDR3 size: 13 residues. The V end was cut by 4 bases, the J end by 2 bases, with 9 bases between. The CDR3 is CASSLTANTEAFF. The DNA of the CDR3 is TGCGCCAGCAGCCTAACAGCTAACACTGAAGCTTTCTTT.

The chain uses TRBV28 and TRBJ1-5; D is uncertain. The germline V and J ends were trimmed by 4 bases and 5 bases, with 12 bases remaining between them. The CDR3 totals 14 residues. Per germline, CDR1 MDHEN and CDR2 SYDVKM. CDR3 DNA: TGTGCCAGCAGTTCCCCGATGGGCCATCAGCCCCAGCATTTT. Translation: CASSSPMGHQPQHF.

The V and J genes are TRBV18 and TRBJ2-2; D is perhaps TRBD1 (6 bases). The length of the CDR3 is 15 residues. Trimming took 2 bases from V and 7 from J, leaving 14 bases between them. Germline lookup yields CDR1 KGHSH and CDR2 LQKENI. CDR3 loop: CASSPFQGRDGELFF. Here the CDR3 DNA reads TGTGCCAGCTCACCATTCCAGGGGCGAGACGGGGAGCTGTTTTTT. Combining the CDR3 with reference TRBV18 and TRBJ2-2 gives the whole variable domain NAGVMQNPRHLVRRRGQEARLRCSPMKGHSHVYWYRQLPEEGLKFMVYLQKENIIDESGMPKERFSAEFPKEGPSILRIQQVVRGDSAAYFCASSPFQGRDGELFFGEGSRLTVL.

The V gene is TRBV9, the J gene TRBJ2-3; TRBD2 matches 11 bases. Unmatched junction bases numbered 15, after V lost 1 base and J lost 2 bases. This CDR3 comprises 20 residues. Per germline, CDR1 SGDLS and CDR2 YYNGEE. CDR3 sequence: CASSVPGAQTSGGITDTQYF. The CDR3 coding sequence is TGTGCCAGCAGCGTACCCGGCGCACAAACTAGCGGGGGCATCACAGATACGCAGTATTTT.

The gene calls are TRBV19 and TRBJ1-6, with D perhaps matching TRBD1 (6 bases). Per germline, CDR1 LNHDA and CDR2 SQIVND (reference sequence). The CDR3 has 14 amino acids. The ends were cut back, 7 bases at V and 8 bases at J, with 15 bases in the middle. The CDR3 DNA reads TGTGCCAGTACCCCTCCAGGGGTGGATTCACCCCTCCACTTT. It encodes CASTPPGVDSPLHF.